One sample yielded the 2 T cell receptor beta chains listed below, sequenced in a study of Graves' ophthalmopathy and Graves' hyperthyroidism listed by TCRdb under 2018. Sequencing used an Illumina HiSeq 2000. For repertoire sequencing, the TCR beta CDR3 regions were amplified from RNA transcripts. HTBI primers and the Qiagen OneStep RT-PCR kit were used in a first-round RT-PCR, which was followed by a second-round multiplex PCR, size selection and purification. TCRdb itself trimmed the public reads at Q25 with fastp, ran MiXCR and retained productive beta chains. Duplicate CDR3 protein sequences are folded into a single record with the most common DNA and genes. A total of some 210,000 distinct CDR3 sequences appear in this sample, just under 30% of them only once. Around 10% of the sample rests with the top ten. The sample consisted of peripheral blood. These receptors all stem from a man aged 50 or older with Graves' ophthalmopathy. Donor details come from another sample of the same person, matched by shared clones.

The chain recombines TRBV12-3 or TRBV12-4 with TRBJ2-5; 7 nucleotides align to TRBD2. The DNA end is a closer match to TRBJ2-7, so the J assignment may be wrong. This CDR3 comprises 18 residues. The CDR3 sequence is CASSGSGPTSISPHEQYF. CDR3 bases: TGTGCCAGCAGTGGATCGGGGCCGACTAGCATCAGCCCCCACGAGCAGTACTTC.

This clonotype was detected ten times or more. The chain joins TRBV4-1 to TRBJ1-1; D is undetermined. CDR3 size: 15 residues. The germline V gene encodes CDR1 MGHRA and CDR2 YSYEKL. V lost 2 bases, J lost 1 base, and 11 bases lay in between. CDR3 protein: CASSQQQLPNTEAFF. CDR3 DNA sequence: TGCGCCAGCAGCCAACAACAACTCCCGAACACTGAAGCTTTCTTT.